The following is a T cell receptor (beta chain) sequence with its context. The antigen remains undetermined. The ends lost 0 bases at V and 3 bases at J; junction bases unmatched: 5. Germline V gives CDR1 SGHRS, CDR2 YFSETQ. This CDR3 region has 17 residues. The sample belongs to a study of blood T cells in healthy people across ages. Combining a sample-barcoded 5' primer with a J-beta primer mix, a second PCR ran for roughly 6 to 12 cycles. TCRdb re-called the 5' RACE reads with MiXCR, one entry per CDR3 protein. The sample consists of over 950,000 distinct CDR3 sequences, 30% to 40% of them appearing once. The study's findings and limits: It was not possible, with unsorted PBMCs, to conclusively compare naive and antigen-experienced cells.

The clonotype comes from a young man in good health. This rearrangement joins TRBV5-1 to TRBJ2-3, with TRBD2 identical over 12 bases. Sequencing input: blood. The CDR3 protein is CASSLDGLAGLTDTQYF. CDR3 bases: TGCGCCAGCAGCTTGGACGGACTAGCGGGGTTGACAGATACGCAGTATTTT.